This TCR beta chain was sequenced during a study of cytomegalovirus exposure and HLA in healthy donors. Looking at the study overall: Drawn from HLA-typed donors, 65 million to 100 million unique TCRs were held in an early data release. General observations from the study: An analysis was carried out at a later point. It showed that HLA-associated TCR beta chains were more clonally expanded than equally common non-associated chains. One cluster of highly shared sequence variants probably arose as a sequencing artifact.

This CDR3 spans 11 amino acids. V lost 2 bases and J lost 5, with 4 bases in between. CDR1 and CDR2 from the germline V gene are GTSNPN and SVGIG (reference sequence). PCR primers comprised 60 Vbeta and 13 Jbeta primers. Clones were read by immunoSEQ multiplex PCR, and TCRdb kept only the in-frame ones, dropping some. Its listing shows some 51,000 clones. Concerning this clone itself: Its antigen is still unknown.

This rearrangement joins TRBV30 to TRBJ2-1; unclear D gene. Source material: PBMCs. This TCR came from a man aged 35-49 years in good health and CMV-seropositive. The CDR3 region has the DNA TGTGCCTGGAGTTTTAACAATGAGCAGTTCTTC. This encodes CAWSFNNEQFF.